This T cell receptor beta chain came from a study of T-cell memory formation after mild COVID-19. About the research overall: Each donor largely had its own TCR clusters. Regarding the study as a whole: Contracting clones, day 15 to 85, had balanced CD4/CD8, and later expanders favored CD4+.

The germline V gene encodes CDR1 MNHEY and CDR2 SVGAGI. J gave up 5 bases and V 4 bases, and 7 bases lay outside the gene matches. The CDR3 consists of 15 residues. cDNA libraries for TCR alpha and TCR beta, carrying sample barcodes and UMIs, came from 5'RACE with constant-segment primers. Using its own MiXCR run on the 5' RACE reads, TCRdb lists one record per CDR3 protein. In the table there are around 200,000 distinct CDR3 sequences, about 20% of which are singletons. This clonotype was picked up one time. Its antigen is not known. Sequencing was performed on PBMCs or a T cell subset sorted from them (not recorded which). The rearrangement joins TRBV6-5 to TRBJ1-1, with 10 bases fitting TRBD1. This TCR was sampled from an adult woman who had mild COVID-19 (a few samples of this study predate the infection). Cell type and time point are not known. The CDR3 protein is CASSSSGTGVTEAFF. The CDR3 nucleotides read TGTGCCAGCAGTTCCTCCGGGACAGGGGTAACTGAAGCTTTCTTT.